This TCR beta chain emerged from a study of T-cell reconstitution after alpha-beta-depleted transplantation in children. Broader study findings: Surviving thymic progenitors and recipient T cells were the source of high TCRbeta diversity at day 60 in some patients. Roughly two months post-transplant, alpha-beta T cells reportedly originated from several hundred graft clones that had expanded. From newly produced T cells came most of the T-cell counts and diversity one year after transplant.

Preparing the TCRbeta library involved the use of unique molecular identifiers. Each CDR3 protein gets one entry after TCRdb re-called the PCR reads with MiXCR. Of around 450,000 distinct CDR3 sequences listed, about 10% were seen once; the top ten hold about 2.1%. This clonotype was picked up many times. Its antigen remains unknown. V gave up 3 bases and J gave up 4 bases; unmatched junction bases: 2. The CDR3 is made up of 15 amino acids. The germline V gene encodes CDR1 KGHSH and CDR2 LQKENI. The sequences come from PBMCs, collected before TCRalphabeta/CD19-depleted stem cell transplant. The V gene is TRBV18, the J gene TRBJ2-3; TRBD2 matches at 12 bases. The TCR comes from a child aged 2-9 years with inherited bone marrow failure, due to receive a stem cell transplant. CDR3 protein: CASSPTSGSADTQYF. CDR3 nucleotide sequence: TGTGCCAGCTCACCGACTAGCGGGAGTGCAGATACGCAGTATTTT.